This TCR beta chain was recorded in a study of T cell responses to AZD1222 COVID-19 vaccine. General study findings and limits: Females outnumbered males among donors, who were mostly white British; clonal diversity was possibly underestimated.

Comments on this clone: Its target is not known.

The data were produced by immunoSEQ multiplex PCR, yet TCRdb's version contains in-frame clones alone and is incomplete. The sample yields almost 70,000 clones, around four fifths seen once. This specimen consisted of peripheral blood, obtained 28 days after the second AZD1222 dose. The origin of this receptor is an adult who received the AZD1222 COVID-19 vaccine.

The CDR3 is CASSELAGGPNTGELFF. The CDR3, as DNA: TGTGCCAGCTCAGAGCTAGCGGGAGGGCCGAACACCGGGGAGCTGTTTTTT. The rearrangement joins TRBV18 to TRBJ2-2; 12 nucleotides agree with TRBD2. Germline CDR1 KGHSH, CDR2 LQKENI. V was pared by 5 bases and J by 0 bases, with 4 bases of the junction left unmatched. The CDR3 sequence is 17 residues long.